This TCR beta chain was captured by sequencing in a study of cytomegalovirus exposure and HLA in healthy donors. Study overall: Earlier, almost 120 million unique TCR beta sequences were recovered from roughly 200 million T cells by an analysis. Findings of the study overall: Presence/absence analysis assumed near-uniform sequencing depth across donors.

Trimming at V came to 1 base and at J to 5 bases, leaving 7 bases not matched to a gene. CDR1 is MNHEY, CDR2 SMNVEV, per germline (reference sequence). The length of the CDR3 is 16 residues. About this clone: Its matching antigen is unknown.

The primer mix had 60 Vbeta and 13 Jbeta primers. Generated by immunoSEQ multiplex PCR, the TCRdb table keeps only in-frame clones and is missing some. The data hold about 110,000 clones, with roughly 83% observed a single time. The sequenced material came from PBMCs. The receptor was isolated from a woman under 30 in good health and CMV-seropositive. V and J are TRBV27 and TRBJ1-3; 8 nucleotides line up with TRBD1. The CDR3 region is CASSLYAGGRRNTIYF. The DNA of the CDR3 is TGTGCCAGCAGTTTATATGCAGGGGGCAGAAGAAACACCATATATTTT.